These T cell receptor beta chains were read from a single sample in a study of T-cell memory formation after mild COVID-19. TCRdb ran MiXCR on the 5' RACE reads and lists one entry per CDR3 protein. The repertoire holds roughly 550,000 distinct CDR3 sequences, roughly 20% seen once, with around 12% in the top ten. Sequenced: PBMCs or a T cell subset sorted from them (not recorded which). The receptors were sampled from an adult woman who had mild COVID-19 (a few samples of this study predate the infection). Cell type and time point are not known. The CDR3 runs from the conserved cysteine through the conserved F or W. A D gene is named only where the DNA matches it firmly. Clone size is given for some rows only: seen once, a few or many times, or a class if the clone is expanded.

TRBJ2-7,TRBV12-3/TRBV12-4,many,NA,TGTGCCAGCAGTTTACCGAGGGTATCGTACGAGCAGTACTTC,CASSLPRVSYEQYF
TRBJ2-7,TRBV5-5,NA,NA,TGTGCCAGCAGCTGGACGAGGATGAGAGGACAGATCTTCGAGCAGTACTTC,CASSWTRMRGQIFEQYF
TRBJ1-1,TRBV7-9,few,NA,TGTGCCAGCAGCGTCATAGGAAGGGGCCCCCTCATGAACACTGAAGCTTTCTTT,CASSVIGRGPLMNTEAFF
TRBJ2-5,TRBV14,few,TRBD1,TGTGCCAGCAGCCAAGGAGACGGGACAGGGGGCCTTTATCCCCAAGAGACCCAGTACTTC,CASSQGDGTGGLYPQETQYF
TRBJ1-4,TRBV3-1,once,NA,TGTGCCAGCAGCCATTACGACGCAACTAATGAAAAACTGTTTTTT,CASSHYDATNEKLFF
TRBJ2-7,TRBV3-1,NA,TRBD2,TGTGCCAGCAGCCAAGAGTTGACTAGCGGGGTTTACGAGCAGTACTTC,CASSQELTSGVYEQYF
TRBJ2-1,TRBV6-5,few,TRBD1,TGTGCCAGCAGTTCCGGGACAGGGAGGGATGAGCAGTTCTTC,CASSSGTGRDEQFF
TRBJ2-5,TRBV7-9,NA,NA,TGTGCCAGCAGCTTAGACCAACCAGTTGTTGACTGGGAGGAGACCCAGTACTTC,CASSLDQPVVDWEETQYF
TRBJ2-1,TRBV20-1,few,TRBD2,TGCAGTGCTCCCGCGGGGGGCTCCTACAATGAGCAGTTCTTC,CSAPAGGSYNEQFF
TRBJ1-1,TRBV30,few,NA,TGTGCCTGGAGTGTAAGTCGGAGGGGAGCTTTCTTT,CAWSVSRRGAFF
TRBJ1-1,TRBV12-3/TRBV12-4,few,NA,TGTGCCAGCAGTGTCTCAGGGGTGAACACTGAAGCTTTCTTT,CASSVSGVNTEAFF
TRBJ2-5,TRBV20-1,NA,NA,TGCAGTGCTAGAGATCCTGTTACTCAAGAGACCCAGTACTTC,CSARDPVTQETQYF
TRBJ2-2,TRBV30,NA,NA,TGTGCCTGGCAGGTACCGAACACCGGGGAGCTGTTTTTT,CAWQVPNTGELFF
TRBJ1-3,TRBV27,few,NA,TGTGCCAGCAGTTTATCGCCTTGGAAGTCTGGAAACACCATATATTTT,CASSLSPWKSGNTIYF
TRBJ2-7,TRBV20-1,NA,NA,TGCAGTGCTAGAGATCGGGACCGGTGGTACGAGCAGTACTTC,CSARDRDRWYEQYF
TRBJ2-7,TRBV5-1,many,TRBD2,TGCGCCAGCACCCCGGGACTAGCGGGGGGTCCCTACGAGCAGTACTTC,CASTPGLAGGPYEQYF
TRBJ1-3,TRBV3-1,NA,NA,TGTGCCAGCAGCCTGGGGCGTGTAGTTACTGGAAACACCATATATTTT,CASSLGRVVTGNTIYF
TRBJ1-4,TRBV4-3,few,NA,TGCGCCAGCAGCCAAGAAGAGGTTCATCGTGAAAAACTGTTTTTT,CASSQEEVHREKLFF
TRBJ2-1,TRBV6-5,few,NA,TGTGCCAGCGGACAAGGAGGCGGTGAGCAGTTCTTC,CASGQGGGEQFF
TRBJ1-4,TRBV9,few,NA,TGTGCCAGCAGCAAAGGCAGGGTTGGGGAAAAACTGTTTTTT,CASSKGRVGEKLFF
TRBJ2-1,TRBV7-6,few,TRBD2,TGTGCCAGCAGCTTAACTCCTGGGGTAGCGGGGGATGAGCAGTTCTTC,CASSLTPGVAGDEQFF
TRBJ2-4,TRBV5-1,NA,TRBD1,TGCGCCAGCAGCTCCGGGACAGGACAGAAAAACATTCAGTACTTC,CASSSGTGQKNIQYF
TRBJ2-3,TRBV6-7,few,NA,TGTGCCAGGGCCCGGGGTGAGACAGATACGCAGTATTTT,CARARGETDTQYF
TRBJ2-1,TRBV12-3/TRBV12-4,few,NA,TGTGCCAGCAGTTCACGACTAACTGAGCAGTTCTTC,CASSSRLTEQFF
TRBJ1-2,TRBV12-3/TRBV12-4,few,TRBD1,TGTGCCAGCAGTCCCCGGGACAGTACTCATGGCTACACCTTC,CASSPRDSTHGYTF
TRBJ2-1,TRBV27,few,TRBD2,TGTGCCAGCAGTCCAGGGACTAGCGGGGCCTTACGGCAGTTCTTC,CASSPGTSGALRQFF
TRBJ1-2,TRBV6-5,NA,NA,TGTGCCAGCAGTTACCATCCGCCGGACAGAGCTAACTATGGCTACACCTTC,CASSYHPPDRANYGYTF
TRBJ1-4,TRBV27,few,NA,TGTGCCAGCAAGGGGCTGAGCGAAAAACTGTTTTTT,CASKGLSEKLFF
TRBJ2-7,TRBV12-3/TRBV12-4,many,TRBD2,TGTGCCAGCAGTTTTCTCTCCGTGGCGGGAGGTTCCCGATACGAGCAGTACTTC,CASSFLSVAGGSRYEQYF
TRBJ2-5,TRBV2,NA,TRBD1,TGTGCCAGCAGTGAGGACAGGTTGATTCAGACCCAGTACTTC,CASSEDRLIQTQYF
TRBJ1-6,TRBV5-6,few,NA,TGTGCCAGCAGCTCCTTAGGGCCAGGAGGCCATTCACCCCTCCACTTT,CASSSLGPGGHSPLHF
TRBJ1-1,TRBV6-2/TRBV6-3,many,NA,TGTGCCAGCAGTTACGCGTTTATGAACACTGAAGCTTTCTTT,CASSYAFMNTEAFF
TRBJ2-7,TRBV6-5,few,NA,TGTGCCAGCAGCCACGACAGTTCTGCCTACGAGCAGTACTTC,CASSHDSSAYEQYF
TRBJ1-5,TRBV7-9,NA,NA,TGTGCCAGCAGCCGGGACCTCATTGGGGATCAGCCCCAGCATTTT,CASSRDLIGDQPQHF
TRBJ1-3,TRBV7-9,NA,NA,TGTGCCAGCATGCCGTTAAACACCATATATTTT,CASMPLNTIYF
TRBJ2-5,TRBV24-1,many,NA,TGTGCCACCAGTGGGGGGGAGACCCAGTACTTC,CATSGGETQYF
TRBJ1-3,TRBV27,NA,TRBD1,TGTGCCAGCATGAGGGACAGATCCTCTGGAAACACCATATATTTT,CASMRDRSSGNTIYF
TRBJ2-3,TRBV7-9,NA,NA,TGTGCCAGCAGCTTGTTAGCGCCAGATACGCAGTATTTT,CASSLLAPDTQYF
TRBJ1-1,TRBV19,NA,TRBD1,TGTGCCAGTAGTATAGTGGGGACAGGGGCCGCAGCTTTCTTT,CASSIVGTGAAAFF
TRBJ2-1,TRBV7-6,many,TRBD2,TGTGCCAGCAGTTCGCGGGAGAGCTCCTACAATGAGCAGTTCTTC,CASSSRESSYNEQFF
TRBJ2-1,TRBV6-5,few,TRBD2,TGTGCCAGCAGCTGGTCTCGGGGGGGGAATGAGCAGTTCTTC,CASSWSRGGNEQFF
TRBJ1-1,TRBV5-6,NA,NA,TGTGCCAGCGAATTGAACACTGAAGCTTTCTTT,CASELNTEAFF
TRBJ1-2,TRBV15,few,NA,TGTGCCACCAGCAGAGATAAGGTGTATCCTCTTGGCTACACCTTC,CATSRDKVYPLGYTF
TRBJ2-3,TRBV5-1,NA,TRBD2,TGCGCCAGCAGCTCGACCCCTGTAGCGGGAGTGACAGATACGCAGTATTTT,CASSSTPVAGVTDTQYF
TRBJ1-2,TRBV29-1,NA,NA,TGCAGCGTGGGGCAAGACTATGGCTACACCTTC,CSVGQDYGYTF
TRBJ2-2,TRBV24-1,NA,NA,TGTGCCACCAGTGATCGAAACCCCAGGCGTGATTACGGGGAGCTGTTTTTT,CATSDRNPRRDYGELFF
TRBJ2-3,TRBV9,few,NA,TGTGCCAGCGGGGACTCTAACGGGGGAGTATCAGATACGCAGTATTTT,CASGDSNGGVSDTQYF
TRBJ2-2,TRBV6-1,NA,TRBD1,TGTGCCAGCAGTGGGGGACAGTTCCTCAAATTTGGGGACGGCGGGGAGCTGTTTTTT,CASSGGQFLKFGDGGELFF
TRBJ2-7,TRBV7-6,few,NA,TGTGCCAGCAGCTTCGGGACCCTCGGTCTCGAGCAGTACTTC,CASSFGTLGLEQYF
TRBJ2-7,TRBV12-3/TRBV12-4,few,NA,TGTGCCAGCAGTTCCTCAGGGGCGAGCTACGAGCAGTACTTC,CASSSSGASYEQYF